A selection of T cell receptor beta chains follows, all from one sample in a study of immune characterization of retroperitoneal liposarcoma. TCRdb re-derived calls from the PCR reads in MiXCR, one entry per CDR3 protein. This table has about 4,100 distinct CDR3 sequences, 25% to 35% appearing once. The sequenced material came from blood. The source is a female donor with retroperitoneal liposarcoma. The CDR3 runs from the conserved cysteine through the conserved F or W. Some rows mark clone size as missing; the rest say once, few, many or name a class of expanded clone.

>TRBJ2-3|TRBV6-1|few
CASSSEDRESDTQYF
>-|TRBV7-6|-
CASSPTSPGPSEQYF
>TRBJ1-6|TRBV6-1|few
CASSPLIDGNSPLHF
>TRBJ2-2|TRBV6-5|few
CASSYPGHPTGELFF
>TRBJ2-5|TRBV10-2|-
CASAVGQETQYF
>TRBJ1-2|TRBV15|few
CATSRAGGGGYTF
>-|TRBV6-1|few
CASSPGQGVYNEQYF
>-|TRBV7-2|few
CASRAADILETQYF
>TRBJ2-5|TRBV7-7|few
CASSLGTSDQETQYF
>TRBJ2-1|TRBV5-1|medium-sized
CASSLGRALNEQFF
>TRBJ2-1|TRBV6-6|medium-sized
CASGSGPHNEQFF
>TRBJ2-4|TRBV6-1|large
CASSEGTGDGLAKNIQYF